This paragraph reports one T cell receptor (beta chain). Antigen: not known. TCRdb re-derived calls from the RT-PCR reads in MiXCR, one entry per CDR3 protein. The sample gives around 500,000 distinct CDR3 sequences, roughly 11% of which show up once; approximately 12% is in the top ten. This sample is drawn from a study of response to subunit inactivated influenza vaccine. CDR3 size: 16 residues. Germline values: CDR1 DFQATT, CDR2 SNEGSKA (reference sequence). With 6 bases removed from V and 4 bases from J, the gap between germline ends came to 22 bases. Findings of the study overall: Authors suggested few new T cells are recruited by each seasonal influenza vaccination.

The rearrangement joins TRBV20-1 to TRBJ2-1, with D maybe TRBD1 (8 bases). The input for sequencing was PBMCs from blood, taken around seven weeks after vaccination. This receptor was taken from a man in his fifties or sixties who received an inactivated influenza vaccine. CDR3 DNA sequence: TGCAGTGCAGCCGACAGGGGAAGGGGAGGGTACAATGAGCAGTTCTTC. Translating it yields CSAADRGRGGYNEQFF.